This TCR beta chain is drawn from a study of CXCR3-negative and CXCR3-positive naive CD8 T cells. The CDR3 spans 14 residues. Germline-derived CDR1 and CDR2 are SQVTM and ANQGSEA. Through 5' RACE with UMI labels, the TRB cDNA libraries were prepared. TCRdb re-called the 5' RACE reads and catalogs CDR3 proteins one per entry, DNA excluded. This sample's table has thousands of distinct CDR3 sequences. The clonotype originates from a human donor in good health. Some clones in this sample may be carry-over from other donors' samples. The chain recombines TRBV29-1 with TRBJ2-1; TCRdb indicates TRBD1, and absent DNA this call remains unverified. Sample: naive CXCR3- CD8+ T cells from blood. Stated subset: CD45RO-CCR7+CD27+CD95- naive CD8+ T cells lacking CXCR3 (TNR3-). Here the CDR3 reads CSVGGGISYNEQFF.